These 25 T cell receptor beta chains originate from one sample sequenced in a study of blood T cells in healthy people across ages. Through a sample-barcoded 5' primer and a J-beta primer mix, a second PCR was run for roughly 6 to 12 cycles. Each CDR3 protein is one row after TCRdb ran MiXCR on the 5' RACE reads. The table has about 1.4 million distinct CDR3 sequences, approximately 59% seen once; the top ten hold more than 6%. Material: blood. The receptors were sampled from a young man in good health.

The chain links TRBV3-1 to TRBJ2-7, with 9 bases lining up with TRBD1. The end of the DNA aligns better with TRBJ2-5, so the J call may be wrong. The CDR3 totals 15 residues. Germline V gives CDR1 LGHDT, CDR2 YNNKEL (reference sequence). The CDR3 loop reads CASSPEGQGQETQYF. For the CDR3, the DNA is TGTGCCAGCAGCCCAGAGGGACAGGGACAAGAGACCCAGTACTTC.

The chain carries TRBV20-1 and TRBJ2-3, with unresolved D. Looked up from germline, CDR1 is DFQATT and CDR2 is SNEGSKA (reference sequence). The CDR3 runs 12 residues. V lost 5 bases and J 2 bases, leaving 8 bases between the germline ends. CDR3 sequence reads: CSAPKATDTQYF. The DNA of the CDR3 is TGCAGTGCTCCTAAGGCCACAGATACGCAGTATTTT.

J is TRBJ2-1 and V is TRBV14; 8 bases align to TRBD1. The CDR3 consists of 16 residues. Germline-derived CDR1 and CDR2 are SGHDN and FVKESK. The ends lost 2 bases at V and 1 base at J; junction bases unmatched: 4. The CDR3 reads CASSQPRGLSYNEQFF. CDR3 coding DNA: TGTGCCAGCAGCCAACCCAGGGGGCTTTCCTACAATGAGCAGTTCTTC.

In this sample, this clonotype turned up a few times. This CDR3 is CASSQMDRVYEQYF. The CDR3 DNA is TGTGCCAGCAGCCAAATGGACAGGGTTTACGAGCAGTACTTC. The rearrangement links TRBV4-2 to TRBJ2-7; 8 bases fit TRBD1. V shed 2 bases and J 4 bases; nucleotides not matched to a gene: 4. CDR1 and CDR2 (germline): LGHNA, YNFKEQ. CDR3 length equals 14 residues.

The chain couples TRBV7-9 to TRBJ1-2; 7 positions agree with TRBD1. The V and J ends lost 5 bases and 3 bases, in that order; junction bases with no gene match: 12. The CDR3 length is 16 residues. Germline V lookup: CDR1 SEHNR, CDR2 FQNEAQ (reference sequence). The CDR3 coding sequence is TGTGCCAGCAGCCCCCACCTCGCAGGGGGGTACTATGGCTACACCTTC. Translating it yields CASSPHLAGGYYGYTF.

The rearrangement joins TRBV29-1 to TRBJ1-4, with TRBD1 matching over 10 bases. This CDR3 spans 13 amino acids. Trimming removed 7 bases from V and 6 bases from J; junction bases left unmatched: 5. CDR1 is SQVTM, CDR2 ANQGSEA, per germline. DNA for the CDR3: TGCAGCGGATCCGGGACAGGGGATGAAAAACTGTTTTTT. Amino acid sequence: CSGSGTGDEKLFF.

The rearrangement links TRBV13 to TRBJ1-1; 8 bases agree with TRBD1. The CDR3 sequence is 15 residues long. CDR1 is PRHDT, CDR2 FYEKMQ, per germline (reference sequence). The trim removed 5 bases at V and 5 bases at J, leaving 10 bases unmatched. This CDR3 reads CASSTRQGWVTEAFF. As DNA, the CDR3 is TGTGCCAGCAGCACCAGACAGGGGTGGGTAACTGAAGCTTTCTTT.

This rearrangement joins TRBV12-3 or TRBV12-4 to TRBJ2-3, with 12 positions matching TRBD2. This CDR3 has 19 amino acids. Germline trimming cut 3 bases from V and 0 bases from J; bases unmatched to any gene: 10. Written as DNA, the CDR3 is TGTGCCAGCAGTTTGAAGGAGGGGACTAGCGGGTCTAGCACAGATACGCAGTATTTT. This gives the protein CASSLKEGTSGSSTDTQYF.

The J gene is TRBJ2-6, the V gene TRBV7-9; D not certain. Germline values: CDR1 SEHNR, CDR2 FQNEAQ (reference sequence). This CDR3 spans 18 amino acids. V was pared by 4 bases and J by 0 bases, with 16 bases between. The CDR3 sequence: CASSSGPEALSGANVLTF. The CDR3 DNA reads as TGTGCCAGCAGCTCCGGACCAGAGGCCCTCTCTGGGGCCAACGTCCTGACTTTC.

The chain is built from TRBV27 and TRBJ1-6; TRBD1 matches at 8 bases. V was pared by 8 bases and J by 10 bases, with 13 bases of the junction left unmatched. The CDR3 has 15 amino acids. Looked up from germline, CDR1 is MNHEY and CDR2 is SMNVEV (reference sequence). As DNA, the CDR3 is TGTGCCAGCGGTCACGATTCGACAGGGGTATCACCCCTCCACTTT. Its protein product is CASGHDSTGVSPLHF.

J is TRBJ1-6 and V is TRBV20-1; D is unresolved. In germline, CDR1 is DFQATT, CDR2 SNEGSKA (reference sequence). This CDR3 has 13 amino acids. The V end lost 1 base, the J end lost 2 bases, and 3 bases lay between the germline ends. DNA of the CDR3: TGCAGTGCTAGAGTAGCCTATAATTCACCCCTCCACTTT. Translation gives CSARVAYNSPLHF.

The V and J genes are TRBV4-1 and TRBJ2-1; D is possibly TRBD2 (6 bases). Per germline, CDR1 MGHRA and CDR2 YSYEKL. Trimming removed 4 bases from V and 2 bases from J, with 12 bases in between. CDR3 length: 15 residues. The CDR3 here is CASSPGGPTYNEQFF. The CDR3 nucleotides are TGCGCCAGCAGCCCCGGGGGACCGACCTACAATGAGCAGTTCTTC.

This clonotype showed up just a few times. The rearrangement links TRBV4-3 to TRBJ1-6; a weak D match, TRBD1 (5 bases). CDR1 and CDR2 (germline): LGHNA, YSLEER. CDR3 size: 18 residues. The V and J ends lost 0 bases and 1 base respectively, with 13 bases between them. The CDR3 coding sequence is TGCGCCAGCAGCCAAGATGTAGGGGATGAGTCCTATAATTCACCCCTCCACTTT. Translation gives CASSQDVGDESYNSPLHF.

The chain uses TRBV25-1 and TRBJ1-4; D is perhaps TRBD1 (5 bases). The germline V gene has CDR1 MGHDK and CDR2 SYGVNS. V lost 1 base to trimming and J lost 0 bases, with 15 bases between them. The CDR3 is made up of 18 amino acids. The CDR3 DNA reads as TGTGCCAGCAGTGAATGGCCGAAGTCGGGGCCAACTAATGAAAAACTGTTTTTT. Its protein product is CASSEWPKSGPTNEKLFF.

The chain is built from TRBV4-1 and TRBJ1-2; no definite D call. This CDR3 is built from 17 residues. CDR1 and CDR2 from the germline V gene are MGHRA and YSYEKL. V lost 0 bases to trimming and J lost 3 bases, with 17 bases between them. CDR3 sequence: CASSQEGARIPYYGYTF. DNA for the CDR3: TGCGCCAGCAGCCAAGAAGGAGCCAGGATCCCTTACTATGGCTACACCTTC.

The CDR3 spells CASSKDRQNTEAFF. For the CDR3, the DNA is TGTGCCAGCAGCAAGGACAGGCAGAACACTGAAGCTTTCTTT. The V call is TRBV7-2, the J call TRBJ1-1; 7 bases line up with TRBD1. CDR1 is SGHTA and CDR2 is FQGNSA in the germline V gene. The junction had 4 bases not matched to a gene; V was cut back by 5 bases and J by 1 base. The CDR3 is 14 residues long.

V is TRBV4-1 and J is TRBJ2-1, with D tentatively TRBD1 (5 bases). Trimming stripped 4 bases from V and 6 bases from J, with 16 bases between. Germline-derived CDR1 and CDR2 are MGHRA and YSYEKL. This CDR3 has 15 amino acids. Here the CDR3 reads CASSLRGIVPNEQFF. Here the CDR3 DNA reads TGCGCCAGCAGCCTTAGGGGTATAGTACCCAATGAGCAGTTCTTC.

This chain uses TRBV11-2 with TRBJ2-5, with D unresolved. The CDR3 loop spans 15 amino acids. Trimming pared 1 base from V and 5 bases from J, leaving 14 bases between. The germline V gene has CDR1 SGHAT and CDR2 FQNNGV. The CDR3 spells CASSLAASIGETQYF. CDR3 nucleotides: TGTGCCAGCAGCTTAGCCGCGTCCATCGGGGAGACCCAGTACTTC.

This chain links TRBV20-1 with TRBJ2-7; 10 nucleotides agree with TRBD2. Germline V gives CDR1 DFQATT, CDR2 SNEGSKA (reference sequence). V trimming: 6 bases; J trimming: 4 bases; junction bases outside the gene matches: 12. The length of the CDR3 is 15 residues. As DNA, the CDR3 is TGCAGTGCCACCGGGACTAGCGATACCCTATACGAGCAGTACTTC. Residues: CSATGTSDTLYEQYF.

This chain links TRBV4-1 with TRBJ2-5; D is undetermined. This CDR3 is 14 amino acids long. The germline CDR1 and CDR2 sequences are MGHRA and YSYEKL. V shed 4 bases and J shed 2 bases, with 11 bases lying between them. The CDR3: CASSRRGLQETQYF. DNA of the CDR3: TGCGCCAGCAGCCGCCGTGGGTTGCAAGAGACCCAGTACTTC.

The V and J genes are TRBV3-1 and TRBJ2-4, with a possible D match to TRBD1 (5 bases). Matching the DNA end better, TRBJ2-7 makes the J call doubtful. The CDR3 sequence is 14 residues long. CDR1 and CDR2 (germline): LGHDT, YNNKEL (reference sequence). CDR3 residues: CASSPEQETYEQYF. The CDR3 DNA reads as TGTGCCAGCAGCCCTGAACAGGAGACCTACGAGCAGTACTTC.

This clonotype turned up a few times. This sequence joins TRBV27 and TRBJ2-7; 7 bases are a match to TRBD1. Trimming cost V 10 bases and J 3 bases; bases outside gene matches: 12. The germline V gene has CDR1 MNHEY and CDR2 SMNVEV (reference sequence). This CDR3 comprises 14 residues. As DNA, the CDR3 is TGTGCCACCGGAACAGGGGTGGACCTCTACGAGCAGTACTTC. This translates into CATGTGVDLYEQYF.

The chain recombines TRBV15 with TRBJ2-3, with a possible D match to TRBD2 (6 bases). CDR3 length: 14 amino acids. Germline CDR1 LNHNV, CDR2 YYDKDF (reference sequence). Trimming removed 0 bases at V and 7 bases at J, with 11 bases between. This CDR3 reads CATSRDLGRNTQYF. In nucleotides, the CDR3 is TGTGCCACCAGCAGAGATCTAGGGAGGAATACGCAGTATTTT.

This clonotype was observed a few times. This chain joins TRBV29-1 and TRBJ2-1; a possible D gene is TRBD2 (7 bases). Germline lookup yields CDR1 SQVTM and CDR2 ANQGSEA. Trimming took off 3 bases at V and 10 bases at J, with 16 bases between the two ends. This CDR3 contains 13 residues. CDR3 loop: CSVETPGEGEQFF. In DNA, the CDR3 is TGCAGCGTTGAGACCCCAGGGGAGGGCGAGCAGTTCTTC.

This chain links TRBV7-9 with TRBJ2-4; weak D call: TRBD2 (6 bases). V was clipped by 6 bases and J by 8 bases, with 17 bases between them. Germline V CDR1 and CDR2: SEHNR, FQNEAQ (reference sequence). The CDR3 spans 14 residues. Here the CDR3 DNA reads TGTGCCAGCAGTCCCACGGAGGGTTGGGACATTCAGTACTTC. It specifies CASSPTEGWDIQYF.